This T cell receptor (beta chain) stems from a study of shared clonotypes between healthy human individuals. The CDR3 consists of 15 residues. Germline V gives CDR1 MDHEN, CDR2 SYDVKM. Trimming removed 5 bases from V and 3 bases from J, with 16 bases in between. The table lists this clone with a count of one. Data came from immunoSEQ multiplex PCR; TCRdb stores just in-frame clones and leaves some out. Of under 1,100,000 clones listed, 65% to 80% are singletons. The clonotype was recovered from a man aged 18 to 30 in good health. Material: memory CD4+ T cells sorted from blood. Specified subset: CD45RA-negative fraction. The rearrangement joins TRBV28 to TRBJ2-5; a weak D match, TRBD1 (6 bases). In DNA form, the CDR3 reads TGTGCCAGCAGTAAACCGGGACAAGGAAAAGAGACCCAGTACTTC. This sequence encodes CASSKPGQGKETQYF.